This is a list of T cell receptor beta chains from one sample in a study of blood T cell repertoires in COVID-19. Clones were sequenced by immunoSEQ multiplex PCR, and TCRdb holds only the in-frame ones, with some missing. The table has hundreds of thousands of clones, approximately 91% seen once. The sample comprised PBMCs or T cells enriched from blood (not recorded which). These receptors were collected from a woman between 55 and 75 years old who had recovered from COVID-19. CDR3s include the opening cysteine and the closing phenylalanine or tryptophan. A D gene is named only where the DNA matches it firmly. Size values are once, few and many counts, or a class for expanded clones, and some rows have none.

DNA: TGTGCCAGCGGTAGGGGGACAGGGCCTGGCAATGAGCAGTTCTTC
CDR3: CASGRGTGPGNEQFF
length: 15
J: TRBJ2-1
V: TRBV6-5
size: .
D: TRBD1

DNA: TGCGCCAGCAGCTCAGAGGTCGGGGGAAAACTGTTTTTT
CDR3: CASSSEVGGKLFF
length: 13
J: TRBJ1-4
V: TRBV5-1
size: .
D: .

DNA: TGTGCCATCAGTGGAAGTAGCGGGGGGTGGGAGACCCAGTACTTC
CDR3: CAISGSSGGWETQYF
length: 15
J: TRBJ2-5
V: TRBV10-3
size: .
D: TRBD2

DNA: TGTGCCAGCAGCTTAGACTCGGGGGACCCCTGGGGTTACGAGCAGTACTTC
CDR3: CASSLDSGDPWGYEQYF
length: 17
J: TRBJ2-7
V: TRBV11-2
size: .
D: .

DNA: TGTGCCAGCAGTTACGGACAGCTGAACACTGAAGCTTTCTTT
CDR3: CASSYGQLNTEAFF
length: 14
J: TRBJ1-1
V: TRBV6-5
size: .
D: .

DNA: TGTGCCAGCAGCTTAAAAACCGGGACAGTTTCTCGCAATGAGCAGTTCTTC
CDR3: CASSLKTGTVSRNEQFF
length: 17
J: TRBJ2-1
V: TRBV7-6
size: .
D: TRBD1

DNA: TGCAGCACCATTGCCGGGACAAGCTCTACCAACTATGGCTACACCTTC
CDR3: CSTIAGTSSTNYGYTF
length: 16
J: TRBJ1-2
V: TRBV29-1
size: .
D: .

DNA: TGCAGCGTTGAACGGTTAGACAATGAGCAGTTCTTC
CDR3: CSVERLDNEQFF
length: 12
J: TRBJ2-1
V: TRBV29-1
size: .
D: .

DNA: TGTGCCAGCAGACTAGCCTCGAACACCGGGGAGCTGTTTTTT
CDR3: CASRLASNTGELFF
length: 14
J: TRBJ2-2
V: TRBV7-9
size: few
D: .

DNA: TGCGCCAGCAGCCAAGATCGAGCAGGGGTCTCCTATAATTCACCCCTCCACTTT
CDR3: CASSQDRAGVSYNSPLHF
length: 18
J: TRBJ1-6
V: TRBV4-1
size: .
D: .

DNA: TGTGCCAGCAGTTTATGGCGGGGGGACATAAACCCACGGGGGACTGAAGCTTTCTTT
CDR3: CASSLWRGDINPRGTEAFF
length: 19
J: TRBJ1-1
V: TRBV7-9
size: .
D: .